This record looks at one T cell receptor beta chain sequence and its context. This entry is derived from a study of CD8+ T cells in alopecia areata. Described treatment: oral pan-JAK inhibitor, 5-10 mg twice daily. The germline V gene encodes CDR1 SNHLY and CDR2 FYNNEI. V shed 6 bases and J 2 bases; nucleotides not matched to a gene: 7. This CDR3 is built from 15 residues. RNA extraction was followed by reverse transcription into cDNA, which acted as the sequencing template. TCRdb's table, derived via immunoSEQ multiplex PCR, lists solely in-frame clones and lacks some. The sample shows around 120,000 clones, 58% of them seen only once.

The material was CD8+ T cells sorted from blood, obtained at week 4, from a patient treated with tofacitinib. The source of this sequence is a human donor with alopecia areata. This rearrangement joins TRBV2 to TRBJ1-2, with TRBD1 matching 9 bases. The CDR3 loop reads CASRAGQGENYGYTF. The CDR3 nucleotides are TGTGCCAGCAGGGCGGGACAGGGCGAAAACTATGGCTACACCTTC.